The TCR beta chain under discussion was sequenced for a study of Ad26.COV2.S vaccination and SARS-CoV-2 variants. Germline V gene lookup returns CDR1 LNHNV and CDR2 YYDKDF (reference sequence). With 5 bases removed from V and 5 bases from J, the gap between germline ends came to 24 bases. The CDR3 length is 17 residues. Described treatment: approximately 18 received Ad26.COV2.S at low or high dose, single or two shots; 5 received placebo; per-sample allocation not given. Vaccine and placebo recipients were sampled on day 63 after the first injection. This table comes from immunoSEQ multiplex PCR, and its TCRdb copy is limited to in-frame clones, with some not included. The data hold hundreds of thousands of clones, with more than 70% observed a single time.

The source is a person between 18 and 59 years old who received the Ad26.COV2.S COVID-19 vaccine or a placebo. Sequencing used peripheral blood, obtained in a trial of Ad26.COV2.S vaccine versus placebo. The rearrangement joins TRBV15 to TRBJ1-1, with TRBD1 as a possible D gene (6 bases). The CDR3 is CATSARTRQVYRTEAFF. CDR3 nucleotide sequence: TGTGCCACCAGCGCGAGAACCCGACAGGTTTACAGAACTGAAGCTTTCTTT.